Listed below are T cell receptor beta chains from one sample, sequenced in a study of blood T cell repertoires in COVID-19. Libraries were prepared by immunoSEQ multiplex PCR; TCRdb keeps only in-frame clonotypes and omits some of them. The sample holds 260,000 or so clones, roughly 80% seen once. Material for sequencing was peripheral blood. The receptors come from a woman of 80 years or more with COVID-19, enrolled during active disease. Each CDR3 is given with its conserved first and last residue. A D gene is named only where the DNA matches it firmly. Where a row states a size, it is once, few, many or the class of an expanded clone; other rows omit it.

J,size,D,V,DNA,CDR3
TRBJ1-2,.,.,TRBV18,TGTGCCAGCTCACCACCGAGCTCTACGTATGGCTACACCTTC,CASSPPSSTYGYTF
TRBJ1-2,.,TRBD1,TRBV9,TGTGCCAGCAGCGCCAGGGGGCAGGGAGAGGAATATGGCTACACCTTC,CASSARGQGEEYGYTF
TRBJ2-5,.,TRBD2,TRBV4-1,TGCGCCAGCAGCCAATACATAGCGGGAGGGGGCCAAGAGACCCAGTACTTC,CASSQYIAGGGQETQYF
TRBJ1-1,.,.,TRBV30,TGTGCCTGGAGTGTCCGGAGGGTCGACACTGAAGCTTTCTTT,CAWSVRRVDTEAFF
TRBJ1-2,.,.,TRBV18,TGTGCCAGCTCACCGGGGACATCTAACTATGGCTACACCTTC,CASSPGTSNYGYTF
TRBJ2-7,.,.,TRBV6-5,TGTGCCAGCAGTTACCGCCCGGGGATCTACGAGCAGTACTTC,CASSYRPGIYEQYF
TRBJ2-2,.,TRBD1,TRBV7-3,TGTGCCAGCAGCCCCCCGGGACAGGGGTTAACCGGGGAGCTGTTTTTT,CASSPPGQGLTGELFF
TRBJ2-2,.,TRBD2,TRBV5-1,TGCGCCAGCAGCTCCGGGGGGACGAACACCGGGGAGCTGTTTTTT,CASSSGGTNTGELFF
TRBJ2-7,.,.,TRBV5-5,TGTGCCAGCAGCCCGTCACAGGGCTACGAGCAGTACTTC,CASSPSQGYEQYF
TRBJ2-3,.,.,TRBV3-1/TRBV3-2,TGTGCCAGCAGCCTCGGGGGGCACCTAGGCACAGATACGCAGTATTTT,CASSLGGHLGTDTQYF
TRBJ2-5,.,TRBD1,TRBV7-3,TGTGCCACCAGCAGGGGGCCGTCGGAGACCCAGTACTTC,CATSRGPSETQYF
TRBJ2-1,.,TRBD2,TRBV11-3,TGTGCCAGCAGCTTAGAGAGGGCTAGCGGAGCCTCCTACAATGAGCAGTTCTTC,CASSLERASGASYNEQFF
TRBJ1-5,.,.,TRBV21-1,TGTGCCAGCAGCACCCAAGACGGACAGGGGTGGCAGCCCCAGCATTTT,CASSTQDGQGWQPQHF
TRBJ1-5,.,TRBD1,TRBV6-2/TRBV6-3,TGTGCCAGCAGCCCTATTAGGACAGGTGAGGTCAATCAGCCCCAGCATTTT,CASSPIRTGEVNQPQHF
TRBJ2-1,.,TRBD1,TRBV7-2,TGTGCCAGCAGCGAGGGACAGCTTTCCAATGAGCAGTTCTTC,CASSEGQLSNEQFF
TRBJ1-5,.,TRBD1,TRBV4-2,TGTGCCAGCAGCCAAGAGTTGACAGGGGGCAATCAGCCCCAGCATTTT,CASSQELTGGNQPQHF
TRBJ1-5,.,.,TRBV6-1,TGTGCCAGCAGTGAAATGACAGGACGTTCCAATCAGCCCCAGCATTTT,CASSEMTGRSNQPQHF
TRBJ2-1,.,TRBD2,TRBV10-3,TGTGCCATATCCGGGACTAGCGGGAGGGGTGAGCAGTTCTTC,CAISGTSGRGEQFF
TRBJ2-1,.,.,TRBV7-9,TGTGCCAGCAGCTTAAGGGATAGCGAAGTCAATGAGCAGTTCTTC,CASSLRDSEVNEQFF
TRBJ1-1,.,.,TRBV6-2/TRBV6-3,TGTGCCAGCAGTACCGGTCGCCAAAACACTGAAGCTTTCTTT,CASSTGRQNTEAFF
TRBJ2-7,.,TRBD2,TRBV5-1,TGCGCCAGCAGCCTTTCGGGACTAGCGGGAACAGAGCAGTACTTC,CASSLSGLAGTEQYF
TRBJ2-1,few,TRBD2,TRBV9,TGTGCCAGCAGCGAGACTAGCGGGTTAAGTGAGCAGTTCTTC,CASSETSGLSEQFF
TRBJ1-1,.,.,TRBV6-2/TRBV6-3,TGTGCCAGCAGTTACGGCCCGAACACTGAAGCTTTCTTT,CASSYGPNTEAFF
TRBJ2-5,once,.,TRBV24-1,TGTGCCACCAGCGATACAGGGACGGCCCGTCGGGCCCAGTACTTC,CATSDTGTARRAQYF
TRBJ1-1,once,.,TRBV18,TGTGCCAGCTCGACGGGGAGGGACACTGAAGCTTTCTTT,CASSTGRDTEAFF
TRBJ2-2,.,.,TRBV3-1/TRBV3-2,TGTGCCAGCAGCCAAGGTTTTATACGTCTATCCGGGGAGCTGTTTTTT,CASSQGFIRLSGELFF
TRBJ2-1,.,TRBD2,TRBV19,TGTGCCAGTAGTGCAAGACTAGCGGGAGTCACCTACAATGAGCAGTTCTTC,CASSARLAGVTYNEQFF
TRBJ1-6,.,TRBD1,TRBV30,TGTGCCTGGAGCCCCGACAGGGCCTATAATTCACCCCTCCACTTT,CAWSPDRAYNSPLHF
TRBJ2-5,few,.,TRBV19,TGTGCCAGTAGCCTTACTAGACAAGAGACCCAGTACTTC,CASSLTRQETQYF
TRBJ1-1,few,.,TRBV18,TGTGCCAGCTCACCACGGGGAGGGAACACTGAAGCTTTCTTT,CASSPRGGNTEAFF
TRBJ2-1,.,TRBD2,TRBV11-3,TGTGCCAGCAGCTTAGTAGCGACTAGCGGAAACAATGAGCAGTTCTTC,CASSLVATSGNNEQFF
TRBJ2-3,.,.,TRBV24-1,TGTGCCACCAGCTATAGGGGCTCAGATACGCAGTATTTT,CATSYRGSDTQYF
TRBJ2-2,.,TRBD2,TRBV3-1/TRBV3-2,TGTGCCAGCAGCCCCACCGGGGGACTAGCGGGGGGTGTCAGGGAGCTGTTTTTT,CASSPTGGLAGGVRELFF
TRBJ2-1,.,TRBD1,TRBV7-3,TGTGCCAGCAGCCTCACCGGTCGACAGGGGGCCGTCAATGAGCAGTTCTTC,CASSLTGRQGAVNEQFF
TRBJ1-1,.,.,TRBV13,TGTGCCAGCAGTATGTTGGCTAGACAGGCCCAAACTGAAGCTTTCTTT,CASSMLARQAQTEAFF
TRBJ2-7,.,.,TRBV2,TGTGCCAGCAACCTAGTCCCCTACGAGCAGTACTTC,CASNLVPYEQYF
TRBJ1-2,.,TRBD1,TRBV7-6,TGTGCCAGCAGCTTAGCGGCAGGGGGATATGGCTACACCTTC,CASSLAAGGYGYTF
TRBJ1-5,.,TRBD1,TRBV2,TGTGCCAGCAAAGGGGCCGCCAGGGGGTGGAGAACGAAACAGCCCCAGCATTTT,CASKGAARGWRTKQPQHF
TRBJ2-1,.,TRBD2,TRBV10-1,TGCGCCAGCAGTGAGAAAAGCGGGGGAGCCGACAATGAGCAGTTCTTC,CASSEKSGGADNEQFF
TRBJ1-1,once,.,TRBV7-9,TGTGCCAGCAGCTTGACGGGGGTAAGTGAAGCTTTCTTT,CASSLTGVSEAFF
TRBJ1-1,.,.,TRBV5-1,TGCGCCAGCAGCCTCCCCGGGACTGAAGCTTTCTTT,CASSLPGTEAFF
TRBJ2-1,.,.,TRBV10-3,TGTGCCATCAGTCGAACCGAGGGCTATGAGCAGTTCTTC,CAISRTEGYEQFF
TRBJ2-5,.,.,TRBV30,TGTGCCTGGAGTGGGGCCGTACAAGAGACCCAGTACTTC,CAWSGAVQETQYF
TRBJ1-6,few,TRBD1,TRBV19,TGTGCCAGTAGACCGGGACAGCAAAATTCACCCCTCCACTTT,CASRPGQQNSPLHF
TRBJ2-3,.,TRBD2,TRBV18,TGTGCCAGCTCACCCTCAGCGGGGGGGCGCCCAGATACGCAGTATTTT,CASSPSAGGRPDTQYF